This T cell receptor beta chain was recorded in a study of identical twins. This clonotype has more than one count but fewer than ten. TCRdb analysed the 5' RACE reads with MiXCR anew, one entry per CDR3 protein. The top ten clones hold over 0.5% of a sample with around 450,000 distinct CDR3 sequences, approximately 15% of them seen once. The V end lost 3 bases, the J end lost 10 bases, and 16 bases lay between the germline ends. The CDR3 runs 14 residues. CDR1 MNHEY and CDR2 SMNVEV come from the germline V gene (reference sequence). In addition, the sample was reused for a study of yellow fever vaccine responses in identical twins.

The sequence was obtained from a woman under 30 in good health. V gene TRBV27 combines with J gene TRBJ2-4, with D perhaps TRBD2 (5 bases). Sample: CD4+ T cells sorted from blood. The CDR3: CASSFGVTARIQYF. The CDR3 DNA reads TGTGCCAGCAGTTTCGGGGTAACGGCCCGTATTCAGTACTTC.